This is a list of T cell receptor beta chains from one sample in a study of human T cells and chemical hapten exposure. TCRdb reprocessed the RACE reads with MiXCR, giving one entry per CDR3 protein. The sample records about 340,000 distinct CDR3 sequences, under 8% being singletons. The specimen was whole blood, collected in connection with sensitization to the hapten diphenylcyclopropenone (DPC). Every receptor here comes from a woman aged 18-35 years with alopecia areata. Some clones in this sample may be carry-over from other donors' samples. The CDR3 runs from the conserved cysteine through the conserved F or W. A D gene is named only where the DNA matches it firmly. Clone size appears in some rows only: once, few, many, or a class for an expanded clone.

TRBV5-6	TRBJ1-3	15	.	.	CASSLLAGAGNTIYF	TGTGCCAGCAGCTTGCTTGCAGGGGCTGGAAACACCATATATTTT
TRBV20-1	TRBJ1-5	12	.	.	CSAGGGVEPQHF	TGCAGTGCTGGTGGTGGAGTTGAGCCCCAGCATTTT
TRBV7-6	TRBJ1-6	14	.	.	CASSEQAYNSPLHF	TGTGCCAGCAGCGAACAGGCTTATAATTCACCCCTCCACTTT
TRBV6-2/TRBV6-3	TRBJ2-2	13	.	.	CASSYSRPGELFF	TGTGCCAGCAGTTACAGTCGCCCCGGGGAGCTGTTTTTT
TRBV7-2	TRBJ2-3	13	.	few	CASSIRRDDTQYF	TGTGCCAGCAGCATTCGGCGAGACGATACGCAGTATTTT
TRBV3-1	TRBJ2-3	15	.	many	CASSQNQGIQDTQYF	TGTGCCAGCAGCCAAAATCAGGGGATACAAGATACGCAGTATTTT
TRBV11-2	TRBJ2-1	11	.	many	CASSLAAEQFF	TGTGCCAGCAGCTTAGCGGCTGAGCAGTTCTTC
TRBV20-1	TRBJ1-5	13	.	many	CSARDSPNQPQHF	TGCAGTGCTAGAGATTCCCCCAATCAGCCCCAGCATTTT
TRBV6-4	TRBJ2-6	15	.	many	CASSVEGSGANVLTF	TGTGCCAGCAGTGTAGAGGGGTCTGGGGCCAACGTCCTGACTTTC
TRBV10-3	TRBJ1-5	14	.	.	CAIRPDRSNQPQHF	TGTGCCATCAGACCAGACCGGAGCAATCAGCCCCAGCATTTT
TRBV6-6	TRBJ1-3	13	.	few	CASNGFSGNTIYF	TGTGCCAGCAATGGGTTCTCTGGAAACACCATATATTTT
TRBV15	TRBJ2-6	18	.	many	CATSGIYSGSSGANVLTF	TGTGCCACCAGCGGGATTTATAGCGGATCCTCTGGGGCCAACGTCCTGACTTTC
TRBV5-4	TRBJ2-3	15	.	few	CASTEVRGSTDTQYF	TGTGCCAGCACCGAGGTCCGGGGTAGCACAGATACGCAGTATTTT
TRBV9	TRBJ2-1	15	.	many	CASSLGASAYNEQFF	TGTGCCAGCAGCCTAGGGGCTTCGGCCTACAATGAGCAGTTCTTC
TRBV27	TRBJ2-7	15	TRBD1	.	CASSLSRTGVNEQYF	TGTGCCAGCAGTTTAAGTCGGACAGGGGTGAACGAGCAGTACTTC
TRBV7-2	TRBJ2-5	13	.	.	CASSSLGQETQYF	TGTGCCAGCAGCTCCCTGGGCCAAGAGACCCAGTACTTC
TRBV6-2/TRBV6-3	TRBJ1-1	14	.	.	CASSRDAAASEAFF	TGTGCCAGCAGTAGGGACGCGGCAGCCTCTGAAGCTTTCTTT
TRBV6-2/TRBV6-3	TRBJ2-2	14	.	many	CASTLFGVGGELFF	TGTGCCAGCACCTTATTTGGGGTTGGCGGGGAGCTGTTTTTT
TRBV4-2	TRBJ2-6	17	.	many	CASSQVGDLSGANVLTF	TGTGCCAGCAGCCAAGTGGGGGACCTCTCTGGGGCCAACGTCCTGACTTTC
TRBV28	TRBJ1-1	15	.	many	CASSLTGRMNTEAFF	TGTGCCAGCAGTTTAACCGGACGGATGAACACTGAAGCTTTCTTT
TRBV3-1	TRBJ1-2	15	.	.	CASSQPGRSHYGYTF	TGTGCCAGCAGCCAACCAGGACGGAGCCACTATGGCTACACCTTC
TRBV12-3/TRBV12-4	TRBJ1-2	15	.	.	CASVERGALNYGYTF	TGTGCCAGCGTGGAAAGGGGAGCACTTAACTATGGCTACACCTTC
TRBV11-2	TRBJ2-3	15	.	many	CASSLTGSSTDTQYF	TGTGCCAGCAGCCTGACTGGATCTAGCACAGATACGCAGTATTTT
TRBV3-1	TRBJ2-5	15	TRBD1	many	CASSPGQGAQETQYF	TGTGCCAGCAGCCCGGGACAGGGGGCCCAAGAGACCCAGTACTTC
TRBV28	TRBJ2-7	13	.	few	CASSLMGAHEQYF	TGTGCCAGCAGTTTAATGGGGGCCCACGAGCAGTACTTC
TRBV6-2/TRBV6-3	TRBJ1-5	18	.	many	CASSYFGKADEAGQPQHF	TGTGCCAGCAGTTACTTCGGCAAGGCAGACGAGGCAGGTCAGCCCCAGCATTTT
TRBV5-1	TRBJ1-2	15	TRBD1	few	CASSSGTGGAGGYTF	TGCGCCAGCAGCTCCGGGACAGGGGGCGCGGGTGGCTACACCTTC
TRBV7-6	TRBJ2-2	14	TRBD1	many	CASSMTGVTGELFF	TGTGCCAGCAGCATGACAGGGGTCACCGGGGAGCTGTTTTTT
TRBV18	TRBJ1-1	14	.	.	CASSPNQGNTEAFF	TGTGCCAGCTCCCCAAATCAGGGGAACACTGAAGCTTTCTTT
TRBV6-5	TRBJ1-6	15	.	few	CASRAGWSYNSPLHF	TGTGCCAGCAGGGCCGGGTGGTCCTATAATTCACCCCTCCACTTT
TRBV7-2	TRBJ2-1	13	.	many	CASSLVTRQFLFF	TGTGCCAGCAGCTTAGTGACTCGGCAGTTTTTGTTCTTC
TRBV20-1	TRBJ1-1	14	.	few	CSARAIAMNTEAFF	TGCAGTGCTAGAGCCATTGCGATGAACACTGAAGCTTTCTTT
TRBV6-5	TRBJ2-1	17	TRBD2	.	CATASLAGGSSYNEQFF	TGTGCCACTGCCAGTTTAGCGGGGGGGAGCTCCTACAATGAGCAGTTCTTC
TRBV4-2	TRBJ2-5	15	.	many	CASSQEWVPEGTQYF	TGTGCCAGCAGCCAAGAGTGGGTCCCCGAAGGGACCCAGTACTTC
TRBV5-4	TRBJ2-7	14	TRBD1	.	CASSRDRSGNEQYF	TGTGCCAGCAGCCGGGACAGGTCCGGGAACGAGCAGTACTTC
TRBV3-1	TRBJ2-3	18	TRBD2	few	CASRMTSGGQRNTDTQYF	TGTGCCAGCAGGATGACTAGCGGGGGGCAACGAAACACAGATACGCAGTATTTT